Following are 32 T cell receptor beta chains from one sample sequenced in a study of CD8 T cells in Susac syndrome. An input of roughly 0.45 to 1 ug of RNA was subjected to reverse transcription using random hexamers. TCRdb redid the calling of the immunoSEQ multiplex PCR reads with MiXCR, one entry per CDR3 protein. The data hold about 300,000 distinct CDR3 sequences, with 85% observed a single time. Sequencing used CD8+ T cells from PBMCs. The receptor set was obtained from a human donor with multiple sclerosis.

In DNA form, the CDR3 reads TGTGCCAGCAGCTCGACTCGGACAGATAGCTCCTACGAGCAGTACTTC. This translates into CASSSTRTDSSYEQYF. The chain couples TRBV7-9 to TRBJ2-7, with D perhaps TRBD1 (6 bases). Germline V lookup: CDR1 SEHNR, CDR2 FQNEAQ (reference sequence). V gave up 4 bases and J gave up 0 bases, with 16 bases separating them. CDR3 size: 16 residues.

The chain uses TRBV19 and TRBJ2-4; D call uncertain. Trimming cost V 0 bases and J 0 bases, with 15 bases left between them. Per the germline V gene, CDR1 is LNHDA and CDR2 is SQIVND (reference sequence). This CDR3 is built from 18 residues. The CDR3 region is CASSIDAVGLLAKNIQYF. In nucleotides, the CDR3 is TGTGCCAGTAGTATAGACGCGGTGGGCCTTCTAGCCAAAAACATTCAGTACTTC.

V and J are TRBV20-1 and TRBJ2-1, with 10 bases aligning to TRBD2. Unmatched junction bases numbered 12, after V lost 6 bases and J lost 13 bases. The length of the CDR3 is 13 residues. Germline V CDR1 and CDR2: DFQATT, SNEGSKA (reference sequence). CDR3 sequence: CSAPLPSGREQFF. The CDR3 DNA reads as TGCAGTGCCCCACTCCCTAGCGGGAGAGAACAGTTCTTC.

The V call is TRBV30, the J call TRBJ2-3, with TRBD2 matching over 10 bases. The CDR3 consists of 14 residues. Germline CDR1 reads GTSNPN; CDR2 reads SVGIG (reference sequence). V was clipped by 3 bases and J by 1 base; unmatched bases: 1. CDR3 loop: CAWSGTSGTDTQYF. CDR3 bases: TGTGCCTGGAGCGGGACTAGCGGCACAGATACGCAGTATTTT.

V usage is TRBV12-3 or TRBV12-4 and J usage is TRBJ2-1; 12 bases agree with TRBD2. V lost 6 bases to trimming and J lost 6 bases; unmatched junction nucleotides: 6. CDR3 length: 15 amino acids. The CDR3 reads CASRQLAGGSNEQFF. The DNA of the CDR3 is TGTGCCAGCAGGCAGCTAGCGGGAGGGTCCAATGAGCAGTTCTTC.

The chain recombines TRBV10-2 with TRBJ2-1, with a tentative D call TRBD2 (6 bases). The germline V gene has CDR1 WSHSY and CDR2 SAAADI. V was shortened by 2 bases and J by 0 bases, with 26 bases between the two germline ends. The CDR3 runs 21 residues. Written as DNA, the CDR3 is TGCGCCAGCAGTGAGAACGTACTGGGACTCAGTACAAGGAGCTCCTACAATGAGCAGTTCTTC. This gives the protein CASSENVLGLSTRSSYNEQFF.

This clonotype was detected once. V gene TRBV20-1 combines with J gene TRBJ1-3; D is unclear. The CDR3 runs 14 residues. Germline V gene lookup returns CDR1 DFQATT and CDR2 SNEGSKA (reference sequence). V dropped 2 bases and J dropped 2 bases, with 10 bases sitting between them. The CDR3 nucleotides read TGCAGTGCTAGATACGGCGGGCCTGGAAACACCATATATTTT. It codes for CSARYGGPGNTIYF.

V is TRBV27 and J is TRBJ1-3, with D perhaps TRBD1 (5 bases). Germline V gives CDR1 MNHEY, CDR2 SMNVEV (reference sequence). The CDR3 is made up of 16 amino acids. V lost 6 bases to trimming and J lost 0 bases, with 15 bases between them. The CDR3 sequence is CASSRDPNDSGNTIYF. The CDR3 coding sequence is TGTGCCAGCAGCCGGGACCCCAACGACTCTGGAAACACCATATATTTT.

The V and J genes are TRBV29-1 and TRBJ1-1; 8 bases are a match to TRBD1. Germline CDR1 reads SQVTM; CDR2 reads ANQGSEA. The ends lost 4 bases at V and 2 bases at J; junction bases unmatched: 3. The CDR3 is 13 residues long. Written as DNA, the CDR3 is TGCAGCGTTGGTGGACAGGGTAACACTGAAGCTTTCTTT. It specifies CSVGGQGNTEAFF.

This sequence joins TRBV19 and TRBJ2-2, with D possibly matching TRBD2 (5 bases). The CDR3 runs to 16 residues. V lost 3 bases and J 1 base, leaving 12 bases between the germline ends. The germline V gene encodes CDR1 LNHDA and CDR2 SQIVND (reference sequence). The CDR3 region has the DNA TGTGCCAGTAGTATGTTACGGGGTTGGAACACCGGGGAGCTGTTTTTT. It translates to CASSMLRGWNTGELFF. The full variable domain, completed using reference TRBV19 and TRBJ2-2, is DGGITQSPKYLFRKEGQNVTLSCEQNLNHDAMYWYRQDPGQGLRLIYYSQIVNDFQKGDIAEGYSVSREKKESFPLTVTSAQKNPTAFYLCASSMLRGWNTGELFFGEGSRLTVL.

The chain couples TRBV24-1 to TRBJ2-3; no firm D call. CDR1 and CDR2 (germline): KGHDR, SFDVKD. The CDR3 is 14 residues long. V lost 2 bases and J lost 4, with 9 bases in between. In DNA form, the CDR3 reads TGTGCCACCAGTGATTGGGATGGGGCAGATACGCAGTATTTT. Its translation: CATSDWDGADTQYF.

This clonotype has more than one count but fewer than ten. V and J are TRBV7-2 and TRBJ2-7; 8 bases line up with TRBD2. Germline V lookup: CDR1 SGHTA, CDR2 FQGNSA. With V trimmed by 1 base and J by 3 bases, 8 bases remained unmatched. The length of the CDR3 is 16 residues. This CDR3 is CASSLVIGTRGYEQYF. The CDR3 region has the DNA TGTGCCAGCAGCTTAGTGATCGGGACTAGAGGCTACGAGCAGTACTTC. The full variable domain, with the rest looked up from reference TRBV7-2 and TRBJ2-7, is GAGVSQSPSNKVTEKGKDVELRCDPISGHTALYWYRQSLGQGLEFLIYFQGNSAPDKSGLPSDRFSAERTGGSVSTLTIQRTQQEDSAVYLCASSLVIGTRGYEQYFGPGTRLTVT.

This clonotype was detected only once. The chain links TRBV24-1 to TRBJ2-7; 8 bases align to TRBD1. The CDR3 is 13 residues long. Per the germline V gene, CDR1 is KGHDR and CDR2 is SFDVKD. V was clipped by 5 bases and J by 5 bases; unmatched bases: 4. The CDR3, as DNA: TGTGCCACCAGTGGCTTGGACAGGGACGAGCAGTACTTC. Protein sequence: CATSGLDRDEQYF.

This clonotype was seen more than once but under ten times. This chain connects TRBV13 to TRBJ1-1, with TRBD1 matching over 7 bases. Germline V gene data show CDR1 as PRHDT and CDR2 as FYEKMQ (reference sequence). Unmatched junction bases numbered 9, after V lost 5 bases and J lost 6 bases. The CDR3 is made up of 14 amino acids. The CDR3 DNA reads as TGTGCCAGCAGCGTCCACAGGGGTGACGCTGAAGCTTTCTTT. This codes for CASSVHRGDAEAFF.

The V call is TRBV5-4, the J call TRBJ2-3; D perhaps matches TRBD2 (6 bases). Germline V gene data show CDR1 as SGHNT and CDR2 as YYREEE (reference sequence). V was clipped by 4 bases and J by 1 base, with 13 bases between them. CDR3 size: 15 residues. CDR3 loop: CASSGGSGGTDTQYF. The CDR3 DNA reads TGTGCCAGCAGCGGGGGGAGCGGAGGCACAGATACGCAGTATTTT.

The gene calls are TRBV6-2 or TRBV6-3 and TRBJ2-5; either TRBD1 or TRBD2 may supply D (5 bases each). CDR1 and CDR2 from the germline V gene are MNHEY and SVGEGT. The CDR3 has 13 amino acids. Trimming pared 10 bases from V and 7 bases from J, leaving 19 bases between. The CDR3 reads CAKKTVRGGTQYF. In DNA form, the CDR3 reads TGTGCCAAAAAGACAGTCCGTGGGGGGACCCAGTACTTC.

Written as DNA, the CDR3 is TGCAGTGCTAGACGGCGACTAGCGGGACCCTACGAGCAGTACTTC. This sequence encodes CSARRRLAGPYEQYF. The chain carries TRBV20-1 and TRBJ2-7; TRBD2 matches 11 bases. J gave up 2 bases and V 2 bases, and 5 bases lay outside the gene matches. This CDR3 region has 15 residues. Germline loops: CDR1 DFQATT, CDR2 SNEGSKA (reference sequence).

This chain joins TRBV30 and TRBJ1-6; no firm D call. CDR3 size: 13 residues. Germline assignment: CDR1 GTSNPN and CDR2 SVGIG (reference sequence). Trimming cost V 5 bases and J 9 bases, with 14 bases left between them. CDR3 DNA: TGTGCCTGGGAGACCGGTGCACGTTCACCCCTCCACTTT. Its protein product is CAWETGARSPLHF.

V is TRBV7-9 and J is TRBJ2-2; the D is unclear. The CDR3 sequence is 15 residues long. CDR1 and CDR2 from the germline V gene are SEHNR and FQNEAQ (reference sequence). The germline V and J ends were trimmed by 5 bases and 3 bases, with 13 bases remaining between them. CDR3 loop: CASSHSASYTGELFF. In nucleotides, the CDR3 is TGTGCCAGCAGCCACTCGGCTTCGTACACCGGGGAGCTGTTTTTT. The whole variable domain, remainder taken from reference TRBV7-9 and TRBJ2-2, is DTGVSQNPRHKITKRGQNVTFRCDPISEHNRLYWYRQTLGQGPEFLTYFQNEAQLEKSRLLSDRFSAERPKGSFSTLEIQRTEQGDSAMYLCASSHSASYTGELFFGEGSRLTVL.

This clonotype was counted a few times. The V gene is TRBV27, the J gene TRBJ2-2; D uncertain. The CDR3 runs to 12 residues. V was clipped by 3 bases and J by 5 bases, with 4 bases between them. Germline CDR1 MNHEY, CDR2 SMNVEV (reference sequence). The CDR3 region has the DNA TGTGCCAGCAGTTTCATGACCGGGGAGCTGTTTTTT. As protein: CASSFMTGELFF.

This chain joins TRBV27 and TRBJ2-7; 9 nucleotides align to TRBD2. CDR3 length: 14 residues. The V gene end was trimmed by 10 bases and the J gene end by 0 bases; junction bases not matched to a gene: 7. Germline values: CDR1 MNHEY, CDR2 SMNVEV (reference sequence). Here the CDR3 reads CATAGTSFSYEQYF. CDR3 nucleotide sequence: TGTGCCACCGCCGGGACTAGCTTCTCCTACGAGCAGTACTTC.

The chain couples TRBV4-3 to TRBJ2-1; D is undetermined. Trimming removed 0 bases at V and 0 bases at J, with 21 bases between. The CDR3 extends over 20 amino acids. From germline, CDR1 is LGHNA and CDR2 YSLEER. CDR3 sequence (DNA): TGCGCCAGCAGCCAAGATACGCCCGTATATACCTACAGCTCCTACAATGAGCAGTTCTTC. This translates into CASSQDTPVYTYSSYNEQFF.

The chain couples TRBV4-1 to TRBJ2-7; 10 positions agree with TRBD1. V lost 0 bases, J lost 6 bases, and 5 bases stayed unmatched. Germline V gene lookup returns CDR1 MGHRA and CDR2 YSYEKL. The CDR3 has 15 residues. CDR3 nucleotides: TGCGCCAGCAGCCAAGACACCGGGACAGGGGCCGAGCAGTACTTC. It codes for CASSQDTGTGAEQYF.

The gene calls are TRBV9 and TRBJ2-7; 8 nucleotides agree with TRBD2. Germline CDR1 reads SGDLS; CDR2 reads YYNGEE. V dropped 3 bases and J dropped 6; count of bases not matched to a gene: 5. The CDR3 spans 13 residues. The CDR3 is CASSGLAPCEQYF. The CDR3 coding sequence is TGTGCCAGCAGCGGACTAGCGCCCTGCGAGCAGTACTTC.

This chain uses TRBV28 with TRBJ2-3; the D call may be TRBD1 or TRBD2 (5 bases each). The CDR3 totals 16 residues. V was clipped by 7 bases and J by 2 bases, with 19 bases between them. The germline gives CDR1 MDHEN, CDR2 SYDVKM. CDR3 residues: CASKGPGRTITDTQYF. CDR3 sequence (DNA): TGTGCCAGCAAGGGTCCGGGACGTACTATCACAGATACGCAGTATTTT. Variable domain in full (rest from reference TRBV28 and TRBJ2-3): DVKVTQSSRYLVKRTGEKVFLECVQDMDHENMFWYRQDPGLGLRLIYFSYDVKMKEKGDIPEGYSVSREKKERFSLILESASTNQTSMYLCASKGPGRTITDTQYFGPGTRLTVL.

The rearrangement joins TRBV7-9 to TRBJ2-5; D uncertain. CDR1 SEHNR and CDR2 FQNEAQ come from the germline V gene (reference sequence). Trimming shortened V by 3 bases and J by 0 bases, and 11 bases separated the two germline ends. CDR3 length: 15 residues. CDR3 residues: CASSFGVWYQETQYF. The CDR3 nucleotides are TGTGCCAGCAGCTTTGGCGTTTGGTACCAAGAGACCCAGTACTTC. The complete variable domain, with remaining parts taken from reference TRBV7-9 and TRBJ2-5, reads DTGVSQNPRHKITKRGQNVTFRCDPISEHNRLYWYRQTLGQGPEFLTYFQNEAQLEKSRLLSDRFSAERPKGSFSTLEIQRTEQGDSAMYLCASSFGVWYQETQYFGPGTRLLVL.

This sequence joins TRBV6-2 or TRBV6-3 and TRBJ2-3; perhaps TRBD2 as D (5 bases). Between the trimmed V and J ends, which lost 4 bases and 6 bases, there was a span of 17 bases. This CDR3 contains 15 residues. CDR1 and CDR2 (germline): MNHEY, SVGEGT. In nucleotides, the CDR3 is TGTGCCAGCAGTTTACCCCCGATGGGAGCCGATACGCAGTATTTT. As protein: CASSLPPMGADTQYF.

The gene calls are TRBV7-2 and TRBJ1-4; possibly TRBD1 for D (6 bases). This CDR3 is built from 16 residues. V was pared by 4 bases and J by 6 bases, with 18 bases between. Germline V lookup: CDR1 SGHTA, CDR2 FQGNSA. CDR3 in amino acids: CASSSKASGQYEKLFF. Here the CDR3 DNA reads TGTGCCAGCAGCTCTAAGGCATCAGGACAGTATGAAAAACTGTTTTTT.

This chain joins TRBV19 and TRBJ1-2; no reliable D call. This CDR3 is 14 amino acids long. In germline, CDR1 is LNHDA, CDR2 SQIVND (reference sequence). V gave up 3 bases and J gave up 4 bases, with 12 bases separating them. CDR3 coding DNA: TGTGCCAGTAGTATCGGACCGGACCTCTATGGCTACACCTTC. The encoded protein is CASSIGPDLYGYTF.

The V and J genes are TRBV7-9 and TRBJ1-4; 7 bases align to TRBD1. Germline assignment: CDR1 SEHNR and CDR2 FQNEAQ (reference sequence). The length of the CDR3 is 15 residues. Trimming took 3 bases from V and 8 from J; bases not matched to a gene: 9. CDR3 region: CASSFLTGYSEKLFF. The CDR3 DNA reads as TGTGCCAGCAGCTTTCTGACAGGGTATAGCGAAAAACTGTTTTTT.

The chain couples TRBV25-1 to TRBJ1-2; the match to TRBD1 covers 9 bases. The CDR3 length is 15 residues. Germline trimming cut 4 bases from V and 0 bases from J; bases unmatched to any gene: 3. Per germline, CDR1 MGHDK and CDR2 SYGVNS. This chain's CDR3 is CASSGWTGANYGYTF. In DNA, the CDR3 is TGTGCCAGCAGTGGATGGACAGGGGCTAACTATGGCTACACCTTC.

This clonotype was seen a single time. This chain connects TRBV30 to TRBJ2-7; TRBD2 is a possible D gene (5 bases). The CDR3 spans 13 residues. V dropped 7 bases and J dropped 2 bases, with 15 bases sitting between them. Germline CDR1 and CDR2: GTSNPN and SVGIG (reference sequence). CDR3 region: CASLGSETYEQYF. The CDR3 DNA is TGTGCCTCCCTAGGGAGTGAGACCTACGAGCAGTACTTC.